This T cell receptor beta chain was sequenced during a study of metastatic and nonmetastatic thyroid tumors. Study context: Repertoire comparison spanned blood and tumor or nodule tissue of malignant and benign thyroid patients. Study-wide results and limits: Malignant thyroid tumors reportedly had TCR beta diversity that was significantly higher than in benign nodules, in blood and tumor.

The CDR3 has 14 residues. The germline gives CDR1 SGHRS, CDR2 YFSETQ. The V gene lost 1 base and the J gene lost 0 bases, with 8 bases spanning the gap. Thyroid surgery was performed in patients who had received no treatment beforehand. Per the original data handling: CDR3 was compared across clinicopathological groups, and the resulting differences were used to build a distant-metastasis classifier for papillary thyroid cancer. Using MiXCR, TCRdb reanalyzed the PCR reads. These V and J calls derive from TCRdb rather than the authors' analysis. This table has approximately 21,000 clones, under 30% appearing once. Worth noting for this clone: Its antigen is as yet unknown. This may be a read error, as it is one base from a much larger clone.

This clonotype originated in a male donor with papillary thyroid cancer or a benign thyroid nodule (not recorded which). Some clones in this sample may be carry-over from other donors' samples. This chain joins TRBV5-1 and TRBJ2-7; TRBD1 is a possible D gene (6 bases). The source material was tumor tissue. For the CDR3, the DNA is TGCGCCAGCAGCTTGTTGGGGGCCTCCTACGAGCAGTACTTC. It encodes CASSLLGASYEQYF.